These 5 T cell receptor beta chains were sequenced from one sample in a study. TCRdb reanalysed the RT-PCR reads using MiXCR and keeps one entry per CDR3 protein. The table has about 680,000 distinct CDR3 sequences, over 12% seen once. The sequenced material came from memory CD4+ T cells from blood. These receptors all come from a female donor in good health, serving as a healthy control.

This clonotype was picked up many times. The CDR3 is CSVERGQRITDTQYF. In nucleotides, the CDR3 is TGCAGCGTTGAACGAGGACAGCGAATCACAGATACGCAGTATTTT. J is TRBJ2-3 and V is TRBV29-1; D perhaps matches TRBD1 (6 bases). Germline loops: CDR1 SQVTM, CDR2 ANQGSEA. V was cut by 2 bases and J by 2 bases, with 14 bases left in between. The CDR3 runs to 15 residues.

This clonotype turned up a few times. This chain links TRBV24-1 with TRBJ1-2; D unresolved. The CDR3 sequence is 12 residues long. Germline CDR1 is KGHDR and CDR2 is SFDVKD. Trimming stripped 0 bases from V and 8 bases from J, with 6 bases between. The DNA for the CDR3 is TGTGCCACCAGTGATTTGTCGGACGGCTACACCTTC. This encodes CATSDLSDGYTF.

This clonotype has only a few counts. The chain is built from TRBV11-2 and TRBJ1-5; D possibly corresponds to TRBD1 (6 bases). V was cut by 1 base and J by 7 bases, with 14 bases left in between. Germline CDR1 and CDR2: SGHAT and FQNNGV. This CDR3 region has 15 residues. The CDR3 spells CASSLAPAGGQPQHF. The CDR3 DNA reads as TGTGCCAGCAGCTTAGCGCCGGCGGGGGGCCAGCCCCAGCATTTT.

This clonotype was counted ten times or more. One end of the junction fails to match germline, which may point to a read error. The chain carries TRBV9 and TRBJ2-5, with TRBD1 matching 8 bases. Germline CDR1 and CDR2: SGDLS and YYNGEE. This CDR3 is 13 amino acids long. The CDR3 DNA is TGTGCTAGCAGCCCGGGGACAGGAGAGACCCAGTACTTC. It is translated as CASSPGTGETQYF.

The chain recombines TRBV6-5 with TRBJ1-2, with D possibly being TRBD1 (5 bases). Germline CDR1 MNHEY, CDR2 SVGAGI. The CDR3 has 13 residues. V was shortened by 2 bases and J by 4 bases, with 8 bases between the two germline ends. The CDR3 sequence: CASSYLGGYGYTF. The CDR3 DNA reads TGTGCCAGCAGTTACCTGGGGGGCTATGGCTACACCTTC.